One and the same sample provided the 10 T cell receptor beta chains below, sequenced in a study of T cells in Graves' hyperthyroidism and ophthalmopathy (dated by TCRdb to between 2018 and 2021). The method behind the library was multiplex PCR. Reads for this sample came from an Illumina HiSeq 2000. The TCR beta CDR3 regions were amplified from the RNA transcripts. The first round of RT-PCR for the TCR CDR3 was performed with the HTBI primer set and the Qiagen OneStep RT-PCR kit. Starting from the raw public reads, TCRdb applied fastp trimming at Q25, assembled clones with MiXCR and retained in-frame beta chains. Rows with one shared CDR3 protein collapse into an entry with the most common genes and DNA. The sample table shows fewer than 650,000 distinct CDR3 sequences, and 13% to 15% are seen once. Of the sample, roughly 7% is held by the ten largest clones. Sequenced: blood. The receptors here all came from a woman between 18 and 29 years old with Graves' ophthalmopathy.

This chain links TRBV4-1 with TRBJ2-2; 8 bases align to TRBD2. CDR1 and CDR2 (germline): MGHRA, YSYEKL. V shed 0 bases and J 1 base; nucleotides not matched to a gene: 7. This CDR3 has 18 residues. The DNA of the CDR3 is TGCGCCAGCAGCCAAGATAATAGCGGGGAGGGGAACACCGGGGAGCTGTTTTTT. Protein: CASSQDNSGEGNTGELFF.

This chain connects TRBV30 to TRBJ2-7, with 8 bases matching TRBD1. This CDR3 has 15 residues. Trimming removed 5 bases from V and 7 bases from J; junction bases left unmatched: 16. CDR1 is GTSNPN and CDR2 is SVGIG in the germline V gene (reference sequence). CDR3 loop: CAWAIPGQVAREQYF. For the CDR3, the DNA is TGTGCCTGGGCGATCCCGGGACAGGTCGCAAGGGAGCAGTACTTC.

V usage is TRBV29-1 and J usage is TRBJ2-5, with TRBD2 as a possible D gene (5 bases). Looked up from germline, CDR1 is SQVTM and CDR2 is ANQGSEA. The CDR3 loop spans 15 amino acids. The ends were cut back, 6 bases at V and 7 bases at J, with 24 bases in the middle. In DNA, the CDR3 is TGCAGCGTGGTAGGACCAGAGCCCGTTCGGGGGACCCAGTACTTC. Amino acids: CSVVGPEPVRGTQYF.

This chain uses TRBV19 with TRBJ2-1; D could derive from TRBD1 or TRBD2 (5 bases each). Trimming left V 4 bases short and J 0 bases short, with 10 bases between. The CDR3 consists of 15 residues. In germline, CDR1 is LNHDA, CDR2 SQIVND (reference sequence). As DNA, the CDR3 is TGTGCCAGTAGTACCGGGACCGGCTCCTACAATGAGCAGTTCTTC. This translates into CASSTGTGSYNEQFF.

This clonotype was counted only a few times. The gene calls are TRBV4-1 and TRBJ2-1; the D gene is possibly TRBD2 (6 bases). Trimming removed 1 base at V and 5 bases at J, with 18 bases between. In germline, CDR1 is MGHRA, CDR2 YSYEKL. This CDR3 contains 17 residues. Written as DNA, the CDR3 is TGCGCCAGCAGCCAAGTAGTAGCGGCTCGAGGAAACAATGAGCAGTTCTTC. As protein: CASSQVVAARGNNEQFF.

This clonotype came up many times. V gene TRBV7-3 combines with J gene TRBJ1-1; D might be TRBD1 (5 bases). With 1 base removed from V and 5 bases from J, the gap between germline ends came to 17 bases. CDR1 is SGHTA and CDR2 is FQGTGA in the germline V gene. This CDR3 is built from 16 residues. The CDR3 spells CASSLRVRVGETEAFF. In nucleotides, the CDR3 is TGTGCCAGCAGCTTAAGGGTCCGGGTAGGGGAGACTGAAGCTTTCTTT.

This clonotype showed up many times. The rearrangement joins TRBV7-9 to TRBJ2-3, with D possibly TRBD1 on 5 matching bases. The V gene's germline CDR1 is SEHNR and CDR2 FQNEAQ (reference sequence). V was pared by 3 bases and J by 6 bases, with 13 bases between. The CDR3 totals 14 residues. CDR3 in DNA: TGTGCCAGCAGCTTGGGGCTCAGAAAGGATACGCAGTATTTT. Encoded protein: CASSLGLRKDTQYF.

The rearrangement uses TRBV7-9 and TRBJ2-7; perhaps TRBD2 as D (6 bases). V dropped 3 bases and J dropped 2 bases, with 11 bases sitting between them. There are 14 residues in the CDR3. Germline V CDR1 and CDR2: SEHNR, FQNEAQ (reference sequence). DNA for the CDR3: TGTGCCAGCAGCTTGGAGGGAAGCACCTACGAGCAGTACTTC. Its translation: CASSLEGSTYEQYF.

The rearrangement uses TRBV4-3 and TRBJ2-7, with D uncertain. This CDR3 is 15 amino acids long. Trimming pared 1 base from V and 5 bases from J, leaving 15 bases between. Per germline, CDR1 LGHNA and CDR2 YSLEER. CDR3 amino acids: CASSQATSEYHEQYF. The CDR3 region has the DNA TGCGCCAGCAGCCAAGCCACCAGCGAGTACCACGAGCAGTACTTC.

Ten or more counts support this clonotype. V gene TRBV12-3 or TRBV12-4 combines with J gene TRBJ2-2; no firm D call. The CDR3 covers 13 residues. V gave up 10 bases and J gave up 4 bases, with 13 bases separating them. The CDR3 protein is CATRLDITGELFF. The CDR3 DNA is TGTGCCACTCGACTGGATATCACCGGGGAGCTGTTTTTT.